This T cell receptor beta chain was identified during a study of T-cell memory formation after mild COVID-19. TCRdb reprocessed the 5' RACE reads with MiXCR, giving one entry per CDR3 protein. The table lists nearly 250,000 distinct CDR3 sequences, just over 15% of them singletons, with 2.1% in the top ten. Material: PBMCs or a T cell subset sorted from them (not recorded which). This TCR was recovered from an adult woman who had mild COVID-19 (a few samples of this study predate the infection). Cell type and time point are not known.

The CDR3, as DNA: TGCAGTGCTCCGCCGGGCCCCTATGGCTACACCTTC. Translated, it gives CSAPPGPYGYTF. V and J are TRBV20-1 and TRBJ1-2; D unclear. CDR1 is DFQATT, CDR2 SNEGSKA, per germline (reference sequence). The CDR3 has 12 residues. Trimming took off 5 bases at V and 4 bases at J, with 11 bases between the two ends.